The present T cell receptor beta chain was sequenced within a study of blood T cell repertoires in COVID-19 (TCRdb year 2020). Background for the entire study: Collaborator samples came from the United States, Italy and Spain and covered acute and convalescent phases of COVID-19. The prospective study material was composed of cDNA or gDNA derived from T cells, B-cell-depleted T cells, or PBMCs. Subjects who had been exposed to COVID-19, were actively infected with it, or had recovered from it provided the deeply sampled blood TCRbeta repertoires that made up the dataset. The repertoires were released in a freely available public database meant as a resource for research on the immune response to SARS-CoV-2. The samples were drawn from the first 160 participants of the ongoing ImmuneRACE study and from 950 to 1,500 subjects provided by 6 global collaborators. The sample metadata nearly always contained a de-identified subject ID, COVID-19 status, age in years and sex. Where HLA class I and class II types were available, the types were taken from metadata supplied by the sample provider, not from assay-based typing. Broad study findings and their caveats: How much clinical and demographic metadata was included differed by source and by participant, and the metadata was provided uncurated.

With regard to this clone: Its antigen remains undetermined. Base qualities are not recorded, but no much larger clone differs from it by a single base.

The immunoSEQ Assay, a bias-controlled multiplex PCR, was used to amplify TCRbeta CDR3 regions from genomic DNA. Per the original workflow: Within the assay, amplification of reference gene primers was used to estimate how many nucleated cells each sample contained. Sequence reads were collapsed and filtered to measure the absolute abundance of every unique TCRbeta CDR3 rearrangement. For each sample, productive Simpson clonality was calculated by taking the square root of Simpson's diversity index across productive rearrangements. TCRdb's version of the immuneACCESS table is confined to in-frame rearrangements and falls short of the full clone set. An unresolved V gene accounts for under half of the shortfall where checked; the remainder is of unknown origin. V, J and clone size reflect that table, while D and trimming were determined from the DNA. This sample gives approximately 150,000 clones in total; around 81% of them show up just once. The top ten hold 6.2% of the sample.

From its cysteine to its phenylalanine, the CDR3 spans 15 amino acids. The CDR3 DNA has 45 bases and is translated from base 1. The germline V gene (reference sequence) supplies CDR1 LNHDA and CDR2 SQIVND. Relative to germline, V is missing 3 bases and J is missing 1 base, with 5 bases of the junction outside any gene match. Enrolling through a virtual design, the prospective study's participants ranged in age from about 18 to 89 years and lived across some 23 United States geographic areas. To assign participants to cohorts, the prospective study relied on clinical history that participants themselves reported in a screening survey and a study questionnaire. Recovered participants in ImmuneRACE Cohort 3 were defined by two consecutive negative NP/OP PCR tests, clearance by a healthcare professional, or resolution of symptoms. Each participant in the prospective study had whole blood, serum and a nasopharyngeal or oropharyngeal swab collected by mobile phlebotomists. Prospective study participants could optionally give additional blood draws and questionnaires over an approximately 2-month period. Prospective study blood samples were shipped either frozen or at room temperature before DNA extraction.

The TCR originated in a woman in her forties who had recovered from COVID-19. The sequence is built from TRBV19 and TRBJ2-5; the central 7 bases match TRBD2. The sequencing input was PBMCs or T cells enriched from blood (not recorded which). The sequence in DNA is TGTGCCAGTAGTATGGGAGCGGGGCTCCAAGAGACCCAGTACTTC. The translation is CASSMGAGLQETQYF.